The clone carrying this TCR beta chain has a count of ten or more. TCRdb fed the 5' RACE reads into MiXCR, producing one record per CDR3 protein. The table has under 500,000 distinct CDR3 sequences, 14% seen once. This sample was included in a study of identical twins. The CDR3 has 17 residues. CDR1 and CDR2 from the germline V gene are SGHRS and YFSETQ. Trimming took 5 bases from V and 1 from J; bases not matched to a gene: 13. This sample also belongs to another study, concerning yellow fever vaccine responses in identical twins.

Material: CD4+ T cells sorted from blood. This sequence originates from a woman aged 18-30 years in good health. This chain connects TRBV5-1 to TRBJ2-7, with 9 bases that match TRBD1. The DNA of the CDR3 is TGCGCCAGCAGATCAAATCCGGGGACAGGGAGTTCCTACGAGCAGTACTTC. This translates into CASRSNPGTGSSYEQYF. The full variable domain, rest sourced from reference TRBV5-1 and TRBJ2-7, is KAGVTQTPRYLIKTRGQQVTLSCSPISGHRSVSWYQQTPGQGLQFLFEYFSETQRNKGNFPGRFSGRQFSNSRSEMNVSTLELGDSALYLCASRSNPGTGSSYEQYFGPGTRLTVT.